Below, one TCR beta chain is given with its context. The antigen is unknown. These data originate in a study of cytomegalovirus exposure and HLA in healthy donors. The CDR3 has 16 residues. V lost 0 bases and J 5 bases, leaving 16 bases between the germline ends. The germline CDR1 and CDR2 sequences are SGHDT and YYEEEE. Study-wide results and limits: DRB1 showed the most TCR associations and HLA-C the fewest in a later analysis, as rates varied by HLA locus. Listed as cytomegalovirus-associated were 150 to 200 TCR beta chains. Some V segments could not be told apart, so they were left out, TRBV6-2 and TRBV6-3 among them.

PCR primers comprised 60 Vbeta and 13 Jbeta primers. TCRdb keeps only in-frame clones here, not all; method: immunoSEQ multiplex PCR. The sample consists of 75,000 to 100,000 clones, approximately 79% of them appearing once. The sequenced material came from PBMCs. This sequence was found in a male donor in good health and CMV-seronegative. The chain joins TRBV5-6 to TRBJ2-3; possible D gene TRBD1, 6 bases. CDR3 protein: CASSLVPQGGGDTQYF. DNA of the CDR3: TGTGCCAGCAGCTTGGTCCCACAGGGCGGAGGAGATACGCAGTATTTT.